Given below is one T cell receptor beta chain in context. Template material for amplifying TCR beta CDR3 regions consisted of RNA transcripts. RT-PCR in the first round (using the HTBI primer set) targeted the TCR CDR3. TCRdb redid the calling of the multiplex PCR reads with MiXCR, one entry per CDR3 protein. The data hold approximately 490,000 distinct CDR3 sequences, with around a fifth observed a single time. The data stem from a study of T cells in Graves' hyperthyroidism and ophthalmopathy. Diagnostic decisions used clinical symptoms, serum thyroxine and TRAb, thyroid ultrasound and orbital computed tomography. CDR1 and CDR2 (germline): SGHTA, FQGNSA. The CDR3 length is 16 residues. Trimming at V came to 6 bases and at J to 2 bases, leaving 4 bases not matched to a gene.

The specimen was blood. The source of this sequence is a woman between 70 and 85 years old with Graves' ophthalmopathy. The chain uses TRBV7-2 and TRBJ2-2, with TRBD2 identical over 12 bases. DNA of the CDR3: TGTGCCAGCAGTCTGACTAGCGGGGGAAACACCGGGGAGCTGTTTTTT. Translating it yields CASSLTSGGNTGELFF.